The clone carrying this T cell receptor (beta chain) has ten or more counts. Its antigen is not identified. This record comes from a study of regulatory T cells in long-lasting Graves disease. Findings of the study overall: Accuracy could have been hurt by small sample size. Persistent cases of Graves' showed reduced TCR diversity relative to newly diagnosed patients. Among samples with persistent disease, TRBV28, TRBJ1-2 and TRBJ2-5 were favored.

The CDR3 is made up of 12 amino acids. Germline-derived CDR1 and CDR2 are ENHRY and SYGVKD. The germline V and J ends were trimmed by 2 bases and 3 bases, with 5 bases remaining between them. Time point specified: newly diagnosed GD, antithyroid drugs for less than 3 months. Scientists built the TCR library using RNA that was extracted from PBMCs. Through Arm-PCR of CDR3 regions and iRepertoire HTBI primers, TCR beta libraries were built. TCRdb recomputed calls from the multiplex PCR reads with MiXCR, one row per CDR3 protein. The table shows 510,000 or so distinct CDR3 sequences, with around 12% occurring only once. These data are also associated with another study on T cells in Graves' hyperthyroidism and ophthalmopathy.

The specimen was peripheral blood mononuclear cells (PBMCs), collected at new diagnosis, from a patient treated with antithyroid drugs. The receptor comes from a woman in her thirties with Graves disease. The chain recombines TRBV10-3 with TRBJ2-7; D call uncertain. The CDR3 here is CAISEGSYEQYF. The CDR3, as DNA: TGTGCCATCAGTGAGGGCAGCTACGAGCAGTACTTC.